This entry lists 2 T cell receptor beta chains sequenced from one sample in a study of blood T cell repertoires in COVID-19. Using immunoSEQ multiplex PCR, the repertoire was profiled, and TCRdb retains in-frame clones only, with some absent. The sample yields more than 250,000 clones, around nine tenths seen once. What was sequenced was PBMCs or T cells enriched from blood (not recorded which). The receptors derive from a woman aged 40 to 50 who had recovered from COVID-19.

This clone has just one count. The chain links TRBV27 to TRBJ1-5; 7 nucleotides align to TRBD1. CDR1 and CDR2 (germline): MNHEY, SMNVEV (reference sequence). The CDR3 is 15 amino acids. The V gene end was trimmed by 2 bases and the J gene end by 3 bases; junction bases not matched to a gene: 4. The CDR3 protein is CASSLEGAVNQPQHF. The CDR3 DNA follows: TGTGCCAGCAGTTTAGAGGGGGCCGTCAATCAGCCCCAGCATTTT.

CDR3 DNA sequence: TGCGCCAGCAGAGCGGGATACGAGACCCAGTACTTC. This sequence encodes CASRAGYETQYF. The V call is TRBV5-1, the J call TRBJ2-5; 7 nucleotides agree with TRBD2. The CDR3 sequence is 12 residues long. V lost 5 bases and J lost 5; bases outside the gene matches: 3. Per germline, CDR1 SGHRS and CDR2 YFSETQ.